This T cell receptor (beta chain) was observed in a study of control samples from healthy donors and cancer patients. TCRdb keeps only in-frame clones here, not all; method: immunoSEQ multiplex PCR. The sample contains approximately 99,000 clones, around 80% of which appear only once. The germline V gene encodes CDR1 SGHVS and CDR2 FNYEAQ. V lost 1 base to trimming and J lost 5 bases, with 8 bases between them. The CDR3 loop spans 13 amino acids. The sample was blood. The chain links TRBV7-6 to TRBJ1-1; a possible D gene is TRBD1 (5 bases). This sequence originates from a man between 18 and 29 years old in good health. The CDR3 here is CASSLGQHTEAFF. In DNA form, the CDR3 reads TGTGCCAGCAGCTTAGGACAGCATACTGAAGCTTTCTTT.